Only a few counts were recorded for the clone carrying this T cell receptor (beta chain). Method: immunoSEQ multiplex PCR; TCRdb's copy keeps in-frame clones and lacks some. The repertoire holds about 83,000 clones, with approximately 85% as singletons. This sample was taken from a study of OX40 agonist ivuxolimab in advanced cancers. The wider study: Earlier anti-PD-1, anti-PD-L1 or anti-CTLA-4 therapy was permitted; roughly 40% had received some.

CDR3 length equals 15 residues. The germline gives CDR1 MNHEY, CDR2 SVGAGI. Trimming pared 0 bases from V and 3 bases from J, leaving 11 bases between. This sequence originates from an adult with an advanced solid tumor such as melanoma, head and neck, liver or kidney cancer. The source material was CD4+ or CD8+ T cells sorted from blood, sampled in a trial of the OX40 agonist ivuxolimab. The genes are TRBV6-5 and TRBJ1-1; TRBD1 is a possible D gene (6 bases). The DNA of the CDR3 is TGTGCCAGCAGTTACTCTACAGGGCTAGACACTGAAGCTTTCTTT. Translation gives CASSYSTGLDTEAFF.